This TCR beta chain was identified in a study of sequential checkpoint blockade in melanoma. The overall study: Both treatment sequences were followed by maintenance nivolumab.

Clones were sequenced by immunoSEQ multiplex PCR, and TCRdb holds only the in-frame ones, with some missing. Of 30,000 to 40,000 clones listed, 75% to 90% are singletons. Treatment meaning: randomized to nivolumab then ipilimumab (arm A) or the reverse (arm B). PBMC sorting kept live CD3+CD8+ cells without CD19 or CD56. Sequencing used CD8+ T cells sorted from blood (inferred from file names), obtained from a patient given nivolumab and ipilimumab in sequence. The TCR was taken from a human donor with melanoma.

In DNA, the CDR3 is TGTGCCAGCAGCATAGGGGGACTCGGGGCCAACGTCCTGACTTTC. Amino acid sequence: CASSIGGLGANVLTF. V usage is TRBV7-8 and J usage is TRBJ2-6, with D perhaps matching TRBD1 or TRBD2 (6 bases each). Germline lookup yields CDR1 SGHVS and CDR2 FQNEAQ. The CDR3 is 15 amino acids. With 5 bases removed from V and 4 bases from J, the gap between germline ends came to 12 bases. The full variable domain, rest sourced from reference TRBV7-8 and TRBJ2-6, is GAGVSQSPRYKVAKRGQDVALRCDPISGHVSLFWYQQALGQGPEFLTYFQNEAQLDKSGLPSDRFFAERPEGSVSTLKIQRTQQEDSAVYLCASSIGGLGANVLTFGAGSRLTVL.